These 24 T cell receptor beta chains originate from one sample sequenced in a study of blood T cell repertoires in COVID-19. The method was immunoSEQ multiplex PCR; TCRdb's version includes in-frame clones alone and lacks a portion of them. The table shows hundreds of thousands of clones, with 85% occurring only once. Sequenced material: peripheral blood. The receptors were sampled from a woman aged 18 to 35 with acute or convalescent COVID-19.

The V call is TRBV4-1, the J call TRBJ2-3, with D hard to call. Germline CDR1 reads MGHRA; CDR2 reads YSYEKL. This CDR3 has 12 amino acids. V gave up 2 bases and J gave up 6 bases, with 6 bases separating them. The CDR3 here is CASSQSTDTQYF. In DNA, the CDR3 is TGCGCCAGCAGCCAATCTACGGATACGCAGTATTTT.

The V call is TRBV10-3, the J call TRBJ1-1; D unresolved. V dropped 6 bases and J dropped 3 bases, with 14 bases sitting between them. This CDR3 comprises 14 residues. The germline gives CDR1 ENHRY, CDR2 SYGVKD. The CDR3 region is CAISVLGRDTEAFF. The CDR3 nucleotides read TGTGCCATCAGCGTTCTCGGGCGGGACACTGAAGCTTTCTTT.

The V call is TRBV6-9, the J call TRBJ1-2; 10 bases line up with TRBD1. Germline-derived CDR1 and CDR2 are MNHGY and SVAAGI. The CDR3 is 13 residues long. Trimming removed 2 bases from V and 10 bases from J; junction bases left unmatched: 4. The CDR3 protein is CASSYKGQGPYTF. CDR3 bases: TGTGCCAGCAGTTATAAGGGACAGGGGCCCTACACCTTC.

The chain recombines TRBV5-4 with TRBJ1-1; 7 positions match TRBD1. J gave up 4 bases and V 0 bases, and 9 bases lay outside the gene matches. Germline V gives CDR1 SGHNT, CDR2 YYREEE (reference sequence). The CDR3 is 16 residues long. The chain's CDR3 is CASSLAWVGGGTEAFF. For the CDR3, the DNA is TGTGCCAGCAGCTTGGCATGGGTAGGGGGCGGCACTGAAGCTTTCTTT.

J is TRBJ1-5 and V is TRBV19; unclear D gene. CDR1 is LNHDA and CDR2 is SQIVND in the germline V gene (reference sequence). The CDR3 loop spans 14 amino acids. V lost 3 bases, J lost 8 bases, and 14 bases lay in between. The CDR3 is CASSMDGRREPQHF. The CDR3 DNA sequence: TGTGCCAGTAGTATGGACGGGAGAAGGGAGCCCCAGCATTTT.

This sequence joins TRBV5-4 and TRBJ2-7, with 9 positions matching TRBD2. Germline V gives CDR1 SGHNT, CDR2 YYREEE (reference sequence). This CDR3 comprises 14 residues. The V and J ends lost 3 bases and 2 bases, in that order; junction bases with no gene match: 3. CDR3 bases: TGTGCCAGCAGCTGGGGACTAGCCCCCTACGAGCAGTACTTC. Amino acids: CASSWGLAPYEQYF.

This rearrangement joins TRBV27 to TRBJ1-1; maybe TRBD1 (6 bases). The V end lost 8 bases, the J end lost 4 bases, and 14 bases lay between the germline ends. This CDR3 has 13 amino acids. The germline CDR1 and CDR2 sequences are MNHEY and SMNVEV (reference sequence). The DNA of the CDR3 is TGTGCCAGCGCCACGAAAGGGGGCACTGAAGCTTTCTTT. This sequence encodes CASATKGGTEAFF.

The rearrangement uses TRBV3-1 (or the pseudogene TRBV3-2) and TRBJ1-4; 7 bases align to TRBD1. The germline gives CDR1 LGHDT, CDR2 YNNKEL (reference sequence). V was pared by 4 bases and J by 8 bases, with 22 bases of the junction left unmatched. The CDR3 has 19 amino acids. The CDR3 coding sequence is TGTGCCAGCAGCCCCCGGGCCCGGGACAGATTATCTATGGGAGAAAAACTGTTTTTT. Its protein is CASSPRARDRLSMGEKLFF.

CDR3 in DNA: TGTGCCAGTAGGAGAATAGTCGGGGTTTCGGAGACCCAGTACTTC. It specifies CASRRIVGVSETQYF. The rearrangement uses TRBV19 and TRBJ2-5; D perhaps matches TRBD2 (5 bases). This CDR3 comprises 15 residues. The V end lost 6 bases, the J end lost 5 bases, and 19 bases lay between the germline ends. The V gene's germline CDR1 is LNHDA and CDR2 SQIVND (reference sequence).

The chain has TRBV5-1 and TRBJ2-7; weak D call: TRBD2 (6 bases). The CDR3 consists of 16 residues. Trimming cost V 4 bases and J 6 bases, with 23 bases left between them. The germline gives CDR1 SGHRS, CDR2 YFSETQ. The CDR3 spells CASSHNDGGQFREQYF. The CDR3, as DNA: TGCGCCAGCAGCCATAACGACGGAGGGCAATTCCGCGAGCAGTACTTC.

This clone has a single count. The genes are TRBV9 and TRBJ2-5, with 10 bases aligning to TRBD2. The V segment lost 3 bases and the J segment 4 bases; nucleotides outside the gene matches: 6. The CDR3 sequence is 15 residues long. Per the germline V gene, CDR1 is SGDLS and CDR2 is YYNGEE. Written as DNA, the CDR3 is TGTGCCAGCAGCGATAGCGGGGGGCCATTAGAGACCCAGTACTTC. It encodes CASSDSGGPLETQYF.

The chain is built from TRBV7-8 and TRBJ1-4, with D hard to call. Trimming took off 4 bases at V and 6 bases at J, with 9 bases between the two ends. The CDR3 is 13 amino acids. CDR1 and CDR2 (germline): SGHVS, FQNEAQ. The CDR3 DNA follows: TGTGCCAGCAGCTCGGGGAGAGATGAAAAACTGTTTTTT. As protein: CASSSGRDEKLFF. Filled out from reference TRBV7-8 and TRBJ1-4, the complete variable domain reads GAGVSQSPRYKVAKRGQDVALRCDPISGHVSLFWYQQALGQGPEFLTYFQNEAQLDKSGLPSDRFFAERPEGSVSTLKIQRTQQEDSAVYLCASSSGRDEKLFFGSGTQLSVL.

CDR3 sequence: CASSIRRGQGNTGELFF. In nucleotides, the CDR3 is TGTGCCAGTAGTATTAGAAGGGGACAGGGGAACACCGGGGAGCTGTTTTTT. The chain combines TRBV19 with TRBJ2-2, with TRBD1 matching over 9 bases. Germline CDR1 reads LNHDA; CDR2 reads SQIVND (reference sequence). The CDR3 sequence is 17 residues long. V was clipped by 3 bases and J by 1 base; unmatched bases: 6.

This clone was picked up one time. V usage is TRBV27 and J usage is TRBJ1-2; D may be TRBD1 (6 bases). V was clipped by 8 bases and J by 8 bases, with 12 bases between them. This CDR3 region has 11 residues. Germline V lookup: CDR1 MNHEY, CDR2 SMNVEV (reference sequence). CDR3 sequence: CASGGWLGYTF. The CDR3 DNA is TGTGCCAGCGGGGGCTGGTTAGGCTACACCTTC.

The J gene is TRBJ1-1, the V gene TRBV6-5; 7 bases match TRBD1. CDR1 is MNHEY, CDR2 SVGAGI, per germline. There are 14 residues in the CDR3. J was trimmed by 6 bases and V by 0 bases; bases with no gene match: 4. CDR3 amino acids: CASSYSWQGAEAFF. In DNA, the CDR3 is TGTGCCAGCAGTTACTCTTGGCAGGGGGCTGAAGCTTTCTTT.

J is TRBJ2-2 and V is TRBV7-6; TRBD1 is a possible D gene (7 bases). V was cut by 1 base and J by 0 bases, with 12 bases left in between. This CDR3 comprises 17 residues. Germline V gives CDR1 SGHVS, CDR2 FNYEAQ. Here the CDR3 reads CASSLEGGTANTGELFF. In DNA form, the CDR3 reads TGTGCCAGCAGCTTAGAAGGGGGGACAGCGAACACCGGGGAGCTGTTTTTT. Drawing the rest from reference TRBV7-6 and TRBJ2-2, the complete variable domain is GAGVSQSPRYKVTKRGQDVALRCDPISGHVSLYWYRQALGQGPEFLTYFNYEAQQDKSGLPNDRFSAERPEGSISTLTIQRTEQRDSAMYRCASSLEGGTANTGELFFGEGSRLTVL.

The chain combines TRBV5-4 with TRBJ1-2, with D tentatively TRBD1 (5 bases). The CDR3 length is 14 residues. CDR1 and CDR2 from the germline V gene are SGHNT and YYREEE (reference sequence). V was pared by 0 bases and J by 2 bases, with 8 bases between. The CDR3 DNA is TGTGCCAGCAGCTTGGGACAGTTAAACTATGGCTACACCTTC. Translating it yields CASSLGQLNYGYTF.

This clone was recorded only once. This sequence joins TRBV6-5 and TRBJ2-7; D possibly corresponds to TRBD2 (5 bases). Germline lookup yields CDR1 MNHEY and CDR2 SVGAGI. The CDR3 is made up of 15 amino acids. Trimming stripped 2 bases from V and 4 bases from J, with 15 bases between. The CDR3 sequence: CASSYPSGKQYEQYF. CDR3 DNA: TGTGCCAGCAGTTACCCTTCCGGGAAGCAATACGAGCAGTACTTC.

CDR3 coding DNA: TGTGCCAGCAGCTTGGCCCAGGGGAATTCACCCCTCCACTTT. It yields the protein CASSLAQGNSPLHF. The chain links TRBV5-4 to TRBJ1-6; D is perhaps TRBD1 (6 bases). Trimming left V 0 bases short and J 7 bases short, with 8 bases between. CDR3 size: 14 residues. Germline CDR1 reads SGHNT; CDR2 reads YYREEE (reference sequence). Variable domain in full (rest from reference TRBV5-4 and TRBJ1-6): ETGVTQSPTHLIKTRGQQVTLRCSSQSGHNTVSWYQQALGQGPQFIFQYYREEENGRGNFPPRFSGLQFPNYSSELNVNALELDDSALYLCASSLAQGNSPLHFGNGTRLTVT.

The genes are TRBV9 and TRBJ2-7, with no clear D. With 4 bases removed from V and 2 bases from J, the gap between germline ends came to 13 bases. The V gene's germline CDR1 is SGDLS and CDR2 YYNGEE. The CDR3 covers 14 residues. The CDR3 DNA reads as TGTGCCAGCAGCTCCAGCGCATTTACCTACGAGCAGTACTTC. Its translation is CASSSSAFTYEQYF. The full variable domain, rest sourced from reference TRBV9 and TRBJ2-7, is DSGVTQTPKHLITATGQRVTLRCSPRSGDLSVYWYQQSLDQGLQFLIQYYNGEERAKGNILERFSAQQFPDLHSELNLSSLELGDSALYFCASSSSAFTYEQYFGPGTRLTVT.

This clone was seen just once. This chain connects TRBV5-8 to TRBJ1-2, with TRBD1 as a possible D gene (5 bases). Between the trimmed V and J ends, which lost 3 bases and 8 bases, there was a span of 20 bases. In germline, CDR1 is SGHTS, CDR2 YDEGEE. The CDR3 runs to 15 residues. In nucleotides, the CDR3 is TGTGCCAGCAGCTCCTCCGGGACCGGGGGTCGGGGCTACACCTTC. It is translated as CASSSSGTGGRGYTF.

The rearrangement joins TRBV4-1 to TRBJ1-2, with D possibly TRBD1 on 6 matching bases. Germline assignment: CDR1 MGHRA and CDR2 YSYEKL. This CDR3 region has 14 residues. Trimming shortened V by 0 bases and J by 8 bases, and 13 bases separated the two germline ends. The CDR3 sequence is CASSQEPRGGGYTF. In DNA form, the CDR3 reads TGCGCCAGCAGCCAAGAGCCCAGGGGCGGGGGCTACACCTTC.

There are a few counts of this clone. The chain is built from TRBV29-1 and TRBJ2-5, with 7 bases that match TRBD1. The CDR3 consists of 13 residues. The J segment lost 5 bases and the V segment lost 5 bases, leaving 8 bases of the junction unmatched. Germline lookup yields CDR1 SQVTM and CDR2 ANQGSEA. CDR3 loop: CSVRTGALETQYF. CDR3 bases: TGCAGCGTTCGGACAGGTGCTTTGGAGACCCAGTACTTC. Full variable domain (outside the CDR3, taken from reference TRBV29-1 and TRBJ2-5): SAVISQKPSRDICQRGTSLTIQCQVDSQVTMMFWYRQQPGQSLTLIATANQGSEATYESGFVIDKFPISRPNLTFSTLTVSNMSPEDSSIYLCSVRTGALETQYFGPGTRLLVL.

This sequence joins TRBV2 and TRBJ2-5, with D unresolved. The germline V and J ends were trimmed by 7 bases and 2 bases, with 11 bases remaining between them. The CDR3 length is 13 residues. CDR1 SNHLY and CDR2 FYNNEI come from the germline V gene. CDR3 region: CASKGGVQETQYF. CDR3 bases: TGTGCCAGCAAAGGCGGCGTACAAGAGACCCAGTACTTC.